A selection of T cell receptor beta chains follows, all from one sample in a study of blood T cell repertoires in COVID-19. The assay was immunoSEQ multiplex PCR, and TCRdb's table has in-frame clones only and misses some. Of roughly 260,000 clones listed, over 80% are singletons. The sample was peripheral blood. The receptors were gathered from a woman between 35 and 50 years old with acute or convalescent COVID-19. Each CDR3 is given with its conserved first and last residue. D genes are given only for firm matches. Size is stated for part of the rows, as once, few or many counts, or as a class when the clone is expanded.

CASSRENEQFF | TGTGCCAGCAGTAGGGAGAATGAGCAGTTCTTC | TRBJ2-1 | TRBV27 | 11 | NA | NA
CASSLRVASQRNTEAFF | TGCGCCAGCAGCTTGCGGGTCGCTAGTCAGAGGAACACTGAAGCTTTCTTT | TRBJ1-1 | TRBV5-1 | 17 | NA | few
CASSGTLETQYF | TGTGCCAGCAGTGGGACTTTGGAGACCCAGTACTTC | TRBJ2-5 | TRBV2 | 12 | NA | few
CASSARTLSGYYGYTF | TGTGCCAGCAGTGCGCGGACTCTTTCTGGGTACTATGGCTACACCTTC | TRBJ1-2 | TRBV6-1 | 16 | NA | NA
CASSSSGGETQYF | TGTGCCAGCAGTTCCAGCGGGGGAGAGACCCAGTACTTC | TRBJ2-5 | TRBV12-3/TRBV12-4 | 13 | TRBD2 | NA
CASRMADSYNEQFF | TGTGCCAGCAGGATGGCGGACTCCTACAATGAGCAGTTCTTC | TRBJ2-1 | TRBV2 | 14 | NA | NA
CASRTSLNTGELFF | TGCGCCAGCAGGACTAGCCTGAACACCGGGGAGCTGTTTTTT | TRBJ2-2 | TRBV5-1 | 14 | TRBD2 | NA
CASSSLGQGYSPLHF | TGTGCCAGCAGTTCTTTGGGACAGGGGTATTCACCCCTCCACTTT | TRBJ1-6 | TRBV6-6 | 15 | TRBD1 | NA
CASSLNTLTDTQYF | TGTGCCAGCAGCTTGAACACCCTCACAGATACGCAGTATTTT | TRBJ2-3 | TRBV7-3 | 14 | NA | NA
CATQGILGEQLF | TGTGCCACGCAGGGGATCCTTGGTGAGCAGCTCTTC | TRBJ2-1 | TRBV24-1 | 12 | NA | NA
CASSQAGGNRLDGYTF | TGTGCCAGCAGCCAAGCGGGGGGCAACCGCCTAGATGGCTACACCTTC | TRBJ1-2 | TRBV14 | 16 | NA | NA
CASREWAGELFF | TGTGCCAGCAGGGAGTGGGCCGGGGAGCTGTTTTTT | TRBJ2-2 | TRBV6-5 | 12 | NA | NA
CASSPRSGRAVTGELFF | TGCGCCAGCAGTCCAAGATCGGGCAGGGCAGTCACCGGGGAGCTGTTTTTT | TRBJ2-2 | TRBV4-1 | 17 | NA | NA
CASSQAEADTQYF | TGTGCCAGCAGCCAAGCAGAGGCAGATACGCAGTATTTT | TRBJ2-3 | TRBV4-2 | 13 | NA | NA
CASSSGLAGGPSLDTQYF | TGTGCCAGCAGCTCCGGACTAGCGGGGGGGCCTAGTCTCGATACGCAGTATTTT | TRBJ2-3 | TRBV7-2 | 18 | TRBD2 | NA
CASSSGGRYTDTQYF | TGTGCCAGCAGCTCCGGGGGGAGATACACAGATACGCAGTATTTT | TRBJ2-3 | TRBV11-2 | 15 | TRBD2 | NA